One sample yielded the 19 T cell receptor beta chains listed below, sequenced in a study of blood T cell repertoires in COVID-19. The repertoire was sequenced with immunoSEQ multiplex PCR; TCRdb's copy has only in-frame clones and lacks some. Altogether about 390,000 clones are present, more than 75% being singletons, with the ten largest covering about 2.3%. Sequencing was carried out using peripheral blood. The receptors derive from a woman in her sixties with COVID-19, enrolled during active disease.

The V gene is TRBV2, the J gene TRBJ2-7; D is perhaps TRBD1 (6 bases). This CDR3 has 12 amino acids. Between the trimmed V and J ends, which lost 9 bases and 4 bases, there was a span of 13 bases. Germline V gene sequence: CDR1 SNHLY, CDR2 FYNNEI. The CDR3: CASKDRGYEQYF. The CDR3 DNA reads TGTGCCAGTAAGGACAGAGGATACGAGCAGTACTTC.

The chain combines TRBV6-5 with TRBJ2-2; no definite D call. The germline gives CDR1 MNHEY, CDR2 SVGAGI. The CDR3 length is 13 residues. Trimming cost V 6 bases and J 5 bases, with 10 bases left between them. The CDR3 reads CASSSSRTGELFF. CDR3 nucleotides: TGTGCCAGCAGCTCGTCTCGGACCGGGGAGCTGTTTTTT.

CDR3 region: CASSFPISLTSGNEQFF. CDR3 nucleotides: TGTGCCAGCAGCTTCCCCATCTCCCTGACTAGCGGGAATGAGCAGTTCTTC. The V and J genes are TRBV7-9 and TRBJ2-1; TRBD2 aligns across 10 bases. The V gene end was trimmed by 3 bases and the J gene end by 7 bases; junction bases not matched to a gene: 12. Germline loops: CDR1 SEHNR, CDR2 FQNEAQ (reference sequence). This CDR3 has 17 residues.

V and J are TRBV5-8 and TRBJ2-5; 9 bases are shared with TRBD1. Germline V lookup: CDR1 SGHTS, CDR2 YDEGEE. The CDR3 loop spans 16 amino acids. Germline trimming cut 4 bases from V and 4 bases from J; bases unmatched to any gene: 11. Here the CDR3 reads CASSGGQGLGGETQYF. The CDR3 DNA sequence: TGTGCCAGCAGCGGGGGACAGGGTCTAGGTGGAGAGACCCAGTACTTC.

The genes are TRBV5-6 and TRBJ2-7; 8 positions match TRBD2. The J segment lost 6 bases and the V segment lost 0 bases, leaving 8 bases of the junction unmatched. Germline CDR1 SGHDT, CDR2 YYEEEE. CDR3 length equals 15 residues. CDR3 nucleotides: TGTGCCAGCAGCTTGGTTGCGGGGGGCCGCCGCGAGCAGTACTTC. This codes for CASSLVAGGRREQYF.

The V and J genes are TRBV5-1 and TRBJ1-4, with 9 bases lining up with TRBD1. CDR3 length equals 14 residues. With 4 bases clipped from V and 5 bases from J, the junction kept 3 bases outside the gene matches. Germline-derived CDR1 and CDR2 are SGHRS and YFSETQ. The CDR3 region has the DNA TGCGCCAGCAGCGAGACAGGGGGGAATGAAAAACTGTTTTTT. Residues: CASSETGGNEKLFF.

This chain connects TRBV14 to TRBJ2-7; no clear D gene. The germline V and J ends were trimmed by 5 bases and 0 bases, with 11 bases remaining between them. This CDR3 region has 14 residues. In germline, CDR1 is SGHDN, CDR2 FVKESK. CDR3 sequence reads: CASSREISSYEQYF. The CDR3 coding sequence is TGTGCCAGCAGCAGAGAAATTAGCTCCTACGAGCAGTACTTC.

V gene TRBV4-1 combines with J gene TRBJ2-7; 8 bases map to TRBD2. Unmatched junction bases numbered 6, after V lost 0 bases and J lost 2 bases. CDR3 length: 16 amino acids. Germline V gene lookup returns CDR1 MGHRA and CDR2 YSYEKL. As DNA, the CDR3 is TGCGCCAGCAGCCAAGAGACCGGGACTAGAACCTACGAGCAGTACTTC. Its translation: CASSQETGTRTYEQYF.

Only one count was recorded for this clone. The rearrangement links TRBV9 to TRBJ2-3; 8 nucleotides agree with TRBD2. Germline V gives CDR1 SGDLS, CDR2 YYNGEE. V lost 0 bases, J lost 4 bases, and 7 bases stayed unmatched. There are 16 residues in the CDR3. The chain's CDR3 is CASSVDMAGGADTQYF. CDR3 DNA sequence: TGTGCCAGCAGCGTAGACATGGCGGGGGGCGCAGATACGCAGTATTTT.

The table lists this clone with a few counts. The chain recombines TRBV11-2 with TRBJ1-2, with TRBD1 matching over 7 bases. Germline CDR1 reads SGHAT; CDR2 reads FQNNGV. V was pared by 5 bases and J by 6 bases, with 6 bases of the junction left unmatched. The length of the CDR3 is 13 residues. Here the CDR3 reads CASSRQGGDGYTF. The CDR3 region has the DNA TGTGCCAGCAGCCGACAGGGTGGGGATGGCTACACCTTC.

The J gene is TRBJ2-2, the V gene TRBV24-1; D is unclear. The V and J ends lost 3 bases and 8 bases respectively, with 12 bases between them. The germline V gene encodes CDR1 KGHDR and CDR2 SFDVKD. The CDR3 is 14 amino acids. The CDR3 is CATSDPVKPGELFF. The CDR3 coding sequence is TGTGCCACCAGTGATCCGGTGAAGCCAGGGGAGCTGTTTTTT.

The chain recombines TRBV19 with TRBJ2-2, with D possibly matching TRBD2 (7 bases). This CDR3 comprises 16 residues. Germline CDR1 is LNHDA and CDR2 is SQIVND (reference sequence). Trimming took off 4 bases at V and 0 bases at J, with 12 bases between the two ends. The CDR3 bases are TGTGCCAGTAGTAAGGGAGGGGGGTCGAACACCGGGGAGCTGTTTTTT. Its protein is CASSKGGGSNTGELFF. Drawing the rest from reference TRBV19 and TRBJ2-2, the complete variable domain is DGGITQSPKYLFRKEGQNVTLSCEQNLNHDAMYWYRQDPGQGLRLIYYSQIVNDFQKGDIAEGYSVSREKKESFPLTVTSAQKNPTAFYLCASSKGGGSNTGELFFGEGSRLTVL.

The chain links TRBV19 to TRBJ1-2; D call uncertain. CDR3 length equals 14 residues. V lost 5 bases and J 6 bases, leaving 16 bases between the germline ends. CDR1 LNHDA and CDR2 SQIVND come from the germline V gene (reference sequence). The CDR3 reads CASSRPVLRDGYTF. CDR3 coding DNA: TGTGCCAGTAGTCGACCGGTACTGAGGGATGGCTACACCTTC.

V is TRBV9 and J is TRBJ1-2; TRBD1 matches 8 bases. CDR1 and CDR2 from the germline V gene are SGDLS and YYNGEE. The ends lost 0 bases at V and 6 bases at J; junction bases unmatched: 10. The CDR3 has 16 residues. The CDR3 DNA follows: TGTGCCAGCAGCGTAGGCAGCAGGGGGCGGCGAGATGGCTACACCTTC. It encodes CASSVGSRGRRDGYTF.

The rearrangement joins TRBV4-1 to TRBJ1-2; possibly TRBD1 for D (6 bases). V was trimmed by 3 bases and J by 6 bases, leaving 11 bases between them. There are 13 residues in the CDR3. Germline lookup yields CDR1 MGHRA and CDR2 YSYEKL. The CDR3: CASSHYDRNGYTF. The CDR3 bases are TGCGCCAGCAGCCACTACGACAGGAATGGCTACACCTTC.

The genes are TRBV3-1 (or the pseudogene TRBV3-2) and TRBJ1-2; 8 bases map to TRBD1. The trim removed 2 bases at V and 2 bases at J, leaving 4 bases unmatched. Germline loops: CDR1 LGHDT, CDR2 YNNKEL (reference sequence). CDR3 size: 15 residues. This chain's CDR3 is CASSQNRGENYGYTF. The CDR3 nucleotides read TGTGCCAGCAGCCAAAACAGGGGGGAAAACTATGGCTACACCTTC.

CDR3 sequence (DNA): TGTGCCAGCAGCTTAGCTTTAGGGACAGGGACTGAAGCTTTCTTT. Amino acid sequence: CASSLALGTGTEAFF. The gene calls are TRBV7-8 and TRBJ1-1, with TRBD1 matching 9 bases. CDR3 length equals 15 residues. Germline lookup yields CDR1 SGHVS and CDR2 FQNEAQ. The ends lost 0 bases at V and 5 bases at J; junction bases unmatched: 4.

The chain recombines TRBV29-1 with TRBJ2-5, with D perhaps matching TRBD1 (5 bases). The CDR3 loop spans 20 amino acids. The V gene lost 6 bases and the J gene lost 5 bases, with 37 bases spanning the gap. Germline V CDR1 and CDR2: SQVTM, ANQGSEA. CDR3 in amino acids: CSVEPLTPTGPDQKGETQYF. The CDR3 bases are TGCAGCGTAGAACCCCTGACCCCCACTGGCCCTGACCAAAAGGGGGAGACCCAGTACTTC.

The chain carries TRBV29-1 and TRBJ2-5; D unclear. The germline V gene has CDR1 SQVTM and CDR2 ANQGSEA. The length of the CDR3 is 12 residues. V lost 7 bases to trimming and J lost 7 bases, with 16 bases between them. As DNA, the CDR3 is TGCAGCGCCGAGAGGCTCCGCGGGACCCAGTACTTC. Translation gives CSAERLRGTQYF. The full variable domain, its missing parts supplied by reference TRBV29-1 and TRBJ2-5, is SAVISQKPSRDICQRGTSLTIQCQVDSQVTMMFWYRQQPGQSLTLIATANQGSEATYESGFVIDKFPISRPNLTFSTLTVSNMSPEDSSIYLCSAERLRGTQYFGPGTRLLVL.